This section outlines one TCR beta chain sequence together with its context. This entry is derived from a study of blood T cell repertoires in COVID-19. Across the study: COVID-19 samples collected from the United States, Italy and Spain covered acute and convalescent phases. Sources were T cells, B-cell-depleted T cells, or PBMCs; the material itself was cDNA or gDNA.

The CDR3 is 11 residues long. The germline V gene encodes CDR1 MNHEY and CDR2 SMNVEV (reference sequence). V was pared by 8 bases and J by 5 bases, with 9 bases between. Per the authors' pipeline: Quantification of nucleated cells was approximated via reference gene primer amplification. Assay: immunoSEQ multiplex PCR; the TCRdb copy retains only in-frame clones and omits some. D and trimming were read from the DNA, whereas the V and J calls and clone size are those reported in that table. The sample has around 380,000 clones; over 65% are singletons. The specimen was peripheral blood. This chain uses TRBV27 with TRBJ1-2, with D perhaps matching TRBD1 (6 bases). The source of this sequence is a human donor with acute or convalescent COVID-19. The donor label of this sample is uncertain. As DNA, the CDR3 is TGTGCCAGCTTTACAGGGTATGGCTACACCTTC. The encoded protein is CASFTGYGYTF.